The next 32 T cell receptor beta chains were all read from a single sample in a study of T-cell reconstitution after alpha-beta-depleted transplantation in children. Unique molecular identifiers featured in how the TCRbeta library was prepared. TCRdb passed the PCR reads through MiXCR, listing each CDR3 protein once. The sample contains hundreds of thousands of distinct CDR3 sequences, about an eighth of which appear only once. The input for sequencing was PBMCs from the stem cell graft donor, taken from the stem cell graft. The receptors derive from a human donor who donated a stem cell graft to a child with combined immunodeficiency.

CDR3 DNA: TGTGCCAGCAGCTTGGCTAGCGGAGTGCCCGGGTACTTC. Its protein product is CASSLASGVPGYF. The chain joins TRBV7-8 to TRBJ2-5, with 7 bases that match TRBD2. CDR1 is SGHVS, CDR2 FQNEAQ, per germline. CDR3 size: 13 residues. V shed 3 bases, J shed 13 bases, and the junction held 11 bases outside the gene matches. Full variable domain (outside the CDR3, taken from reference TRBV7-8 and TRBJ2-5): GAGVSQSPRYKVAKRGQDVALRCDPISGHVSLFWYQQALGQGPEFLTYFQNEAQLDKSGLPSDRFFAERPEGSVSTLKIQRTQQEDSAVYLCASSLASGVPGYFGPGTRLLVL.

The genes are TRBV7-8 and TRBJ2-1; TRBD2 matches 9 bases. CDR1 is SGHVS, CDR2 FQNEAQ, per germline. This CDR3 has 15 residues. The J segment lost 7 bases and the V segment lost 2 bases, leaving 6 bases of the junction unmatched. The CDR3, as DNA: TGTGCCAGCAGCTTAAAAGCGGGGGGATTAAATGAGCAGTTCTTC. It encodes CASSLKAGGLNEQFF.

This clonotype has at least ten counts. This chain connects TRBV29-1 to TRBJ2-1, with a tentative D call TRBD1 (6 bases). Germline lookup yields CDR1 SQVTM and CDR2 ANQGSEA. V lost 6 bases and J 1 base, leaving 13 bases between the germline ends. CDR3 length equals 14 residues. The CDR3 here is CSVPDRLSYNEQFF. Here the CDR3 DNA reads TGCAGCGTACCTGACAGGTTATCCTACAATGAGCAGTTCTTC.

This clonotype was recorded a few times. The genes are TRBV5-1 and TRBJ2-1, with 9 bases fitting TRBD1. CDR1 and CDR2 (germline): SGHRS, YFSETQ. The CDR3 is made up of 15 amino acids. V lost 3 bases to trimming and J lost 2 bases; unmatched junction nucleotides: 3. CDR3: CASSYGTGTYNEQFF. Here the CDR3 DNA reads TGCGCCAGCAGCTACGGGACAGGGACCTACAATGAGCAGTTCTTC. Variable domain in full (rest from reference TRBV5-1 and TRBJ2-1): KAGVTQTPRYLIKTRGQQVTLSCSPISGHRSVSWYQQTPGQGLQFLFEYFSETQRNKGNFPGRFSGRQFSNSRSEMNVSTLELGDSALYLCASSYGTGTYNEQFFGPGTRLTVL.

This rearrangement joins TRBV5-6 to TRBJ2-7; the match to TRBD2 covers 7 bases. Germline V gene data show CDR1 as SGHDT and CDR2 as YYEEEE. V lost 2 bases and J lost 0; bases outside the gene matches: 8. The CDR3 is made up of 16 amino acids. The chain's CDR3 is CASSFLADYTSYEQYF. The CDR3 DNA is TGTGCCAGCAGCTTCCTAGCGGATTACACCTCCTACGAGCAGTACTTC.

The rearrangement joins TRBV2 to TRBJ1-2; 7 bases fit TRBD1. The CDR3 consists of 13 residues. Germline V CDR1 and CDR2: SNHLY, FYNNEI. Losses at the gene ends were 9 bases for V and 2 bases for J; bases not matched to a gene: 6. The CDR3 spells CASETGVNYGYTF. CDR3 DNA sequence: TGTGCCAGTGAAACAGGGGTCAACTATGGCTACACCTTC.

This clonotype was seen a handful of times. The chain is built from TRBV24-1 and TRBJ1-1; no firm D call. Germline V gene sequence: CDR1 KGHDR, CDR2 SFDVKD. The length of the CDR3 is 12 residues. The V end lost 9 bases, the J end lost 4 bases, and 11 bases lay between the germline ends. CDR3 DNA: TGTGCCACCCCCAAGGAAGGCACTGAAGCTTTCTTT. It specifies CATPKEGTEAFF.

This clonotype was observed a few times. The rearrangement joins TRBV27 to TRBJ2-1; D gene uncertain. Between the trimmed V and J ends, which lost 0 bases and 8 bases, there was a span of 8 bases. The length of the CDR3 is 13 residues. Germline V gene data show CDR1 as MNHEY and CDR2 as SMNVEV (reference sequence). The CDR3 here is CASSLSSVHEQFF. The DNA for the CDR3 is TGTGCCAGCAGTTTATCGTCCGTCCATGAGCAGTTCTTC.

This clonotype was observed a handful of times. This chain joins TRBV12-3 or TRBV12-4 and TRBJ2-3; D is perhaps TRBD2 (6 bases). Trimming cost V 3 bases and J 10 bases, with 14 bases left between them. The CDR3 spans 13 residues. The CDR3 here is CASSFVVRGSQYF. The CDR3 bases are TGTGCCAGCAGTTTTGTTGTTCGGGGGTCGCAGTATTTT.

V and J are TRBV27 and TRBJ2-5, with TRBD1 identical over 7 bases. The ends lost 3 bases at V and 4 bases at J; junction bases unmatched: 2. From germline, CDR1 is MNHEY and CDR2 SMNVEV (reference sequence). The CDR3 length is 13 residues. The CDR3 here is CASSFSGGETQYF. The CDR3 DNA reads as TGTGCCAGCAGTTTCTCAGGGGGAGAGACCCAGTACTTC.

This clonotype was counted at least ten times. This rearrangement joins TRBV20-1 to TRBJ1-5; possibly TRBD1 for D (5 bases). The CDR3 length is 13 residues. V shed 4 bases and J shed 11 bases, with 18 bases lying between them. Germline V lookup: CDR1 DFQATT, CDR2 SNEGSKA (reference sequence). DNA of the CDR3: TGCAGTGCTACCACAGTACCCGAAGGGGCCCAGCATTTT. Translated, it gives CSATTVPEGAQHF.

This clonotype was observed many times. CDR3 sequence (DNA): TGTGCCAGCAGCGCAACCCCTACTAAGACTGGCGAGCAGTACTTC. It encodes CASSATPTKTGEQYF. The J gene is TRBJ2-7, the V gene TRBV27, with no clear D. The length of the CDR3 is 15 residues. V dropped 6 bases and J dropped 6 bases, with 21 bases sitting between them. Germline lookup yields CDR1 MNHEY and CDR2 SMNVEV (reference sequence).

There are many counts of this clonotype. The chain recombines TRBV4-3 with TRBJ2-3; TRBD2 matches 7 bases. Losses at the gene ends were 3 bases for V and 7 bases for J; bases not matched to a gene: 13. CDR3 length equals 16 residues. CDR1 LGHNA and CDR2 YSLEER come from the germline V gene. The CDR3 spells CASSHRREGRWNTQYF. The CDR3 DNA reads as TGCGCCAGCAGCCATCGGAGGGAGGGCCGCTGGAATACGCAGTATTTT.

This chain links TRBV20-1 with TRBJ2-1; D might be TRBD1 (6 bases). CDR3 length equals 17 residues. CDR1 and CDR2 (germline): DFQATT, SNEGSKA (reference sequence). Trimming removed 6 bases from V and 0 bases from J, with 21 bases in between. The CDR3: CSAQTRSGQSSYNEQFF. CDR3 in DNA: TGCAGTGCCCAGACCCGGAGCGGACAGAGCTCCTACAATGAGCAGTTCTTC.

The chain recombines TRBV5-1 with TRBJ2-1; a possible D gene is TRBD2 (5 bases). This CDR3 has 14 residues. V shed 3 bases and J shed 12 bases, with 19 bases lying between them. Germline CDR1 reads SGHRS; CDR2 reads YFSETQ. Written as DNA, the CDR3 is TGCGCCAGCAGCTCCTCTGAGAGGGTTGGTAGGCAGTTCTTC. Protein product: CASSSSERVGRQFF.

This clonotype was found many times. The chain combines TRBV12-3 or TRBV12-4 with TRBJ2-1; 8 bases are a match to TRBD1. The V segment lost 7 bases and the J segment 8 bases; nucleotides outside the gene matches: 13. This CDR3 spans 15 amino acids. Written as DNA, the CDR3 is TGTGCCAGCAATCAAGGGACAGGCCGAAGGGATGAGCAGTTCTTC. The encoded protein is CASNQGTGRRDEQFF.

The rearrangement joins TRBV12-3 or TRBV12-4 to TRBJ2-5; D could derive from TRBD1 or TRBD2 (6 bases each). V dropped 3 bases and J dropped 4 bases, with 18 bases sitting between them. CDR3 size: 16 residues. DNA for the CDR3: TGTGCCAGCAGTTTGGGGCCGGGGGCAGAAGGAGAGACCCAGTACTTC. It yields the protein CASSLGPGAEGETQYF.

The V and J genes are TRBV6-5 and TRBJ2-7; 7 positions agree with TRBD1. Per the germline V gene, CDR1 is MNHEY and CDR2 is SVGAGI. The CDR3 has 15 residues. Germline trimming cut 2 bases from V and 2 bases from J; bases unmatched to any gene: 6. This CDR3 is CASSYLGQGAYEQYF. In DNA form, the CDR3 reads TGTGCCAGCAGTTACCTGGGCCAGGGGGCCTACGAGCAGTACTTC.

This clonotype was detected a few times. This chain connects TRBV7-9 to TRBJ2-1; TRBD2 matches 8 bases. Per the germline V gene, CDR1 is SEHNR and CDR2 is FQNEAQ (reference sequence). The CDR3 is 16 residues long. V gave up 0 bases and J gave up 7 bases; unmatched junction bases: 8. CDR3 sequence (DNA): TGTGCCAGCAGCTTAGCGGGACTAGTAGGAGGGAATGAGCAGTTCTTC. It codes for CASSLAGLVGGNEQFF.

In its sample, this clonotype was seen many times. The CDR3: CSARDYGRAYEQYF. The CDR3 bases are TGCAGTGCTAGAGATTACGGCAGGGCCTACGAGCAGTACTTC. J is TRBJ2-7 and V is TRBV20-1, with TRBD1 as a possible D gene (5 bases). From germline, CDR1 is DFQATT and CDR2 SNEGSKA (reference sequence). V was trimmed by 0 bases and J by 2 bases, leaving 11 bases between them. This CDR3 is built from 14 residues.

There are a few counts of this clonotype. The chain carries TRBV20-1 and TRBJ2-1; 11 bases map to TRBD2. With V trimmed by 4 bases and J by 9 bases, 8 bases remained unmatched. CDR1 DFQATT and CDR2 SNEGSKA come from the germline V gene (reference sequence). The CDR3 sequence is 14 residues long. CDR3 nucleotide sequence: TGCAGTGCTACTCCCCCACTAGCGGGAGTTGAGCAGTTCTTC. It encodes CSATPPLAGVEQFF.

The chain has TRBV20-1 and TRBJ2-5, with 9 bases fitting TRBD2. From germline, CDR1 is DFQATT and CDR2 SNEGSKA (reference sequence). After removal of 1 base from V and 6 bases from J, the junction contained 15 bases not matched to a gene. The CDR3 is 17 residues long. The CDR3 DNA is TGCAGTGCTAGAGGGGGGGGTAGCGGGAGCCGTTCTAAGACCCAGTACTTC. It encodes CSARGGGSGSRSKTQYF.

This clonotype was seen a single time. This chain joins TRBV7-2 and TRBJ2-7; 9 bases match TRBD2. The CDR3 spans 17 residues. The germline V gene encodes CDR1 SGHTA and CDR2 FQGNSA. V lost 1 base, J lost 1 base, and 8 bases stayed unmatched. The DNA of the CDR3 is TGTGCCAGCAGCTTAGGACTAGCGGACTGGCCATCCTACGAGCAGTACTTC. Its translation: CASSLGLADWPSYEQYF.

This clonotype was seen ten or more times. This chain uses TRBV12-3 or TRBV12-4 with TRBJ2-7, with D uncertain. This CDR3 has 12 residues. Trimming left V 3 bases short and J 5 bases short, with 8 bases between. The chain's CDR3 is CASSLSRNEQYF. The CDR3 DNA sequence: TGTGCCAGCAGTTTGTCTCGGAACGAGCAGTACTTC.

This clonotype was seen a handful of times. J is TRBJ2-7 and V is TRBV12-3 or TRBV12-4, with D possibly being TRBD2 (6 bases). The CDR3 has 15 amino acids. Trimming stripped 5 bases from V and 6 bases from J, with 20 bases between. CDR3 sequence (DNA): TGTGCCAGCAGTCCGCGCGTGGTCGGGAGCTCCGAGCAGTACTTC. This encodes CASSPRVVGSSEQYF.

This clonotype was detected only a few times. The chain combines TRBV5-1 with TRBJ2-3; 13 nucleotides align to TRBD2. Looked up from germline, CDR1 is SGHRS and CDR2 is YFSETQ. Trimming at V came to 0 bases and at J to 4 bases, leaving 5 bases not matched to a gene. This CDR3 is 17 amino acids long. The CDR3 spells CASSLVLAGGPADTQYF. The CDR3 nucleotides are TGCGCCAGCAGCTTGGTACTAGCGGGAGGGCCCGCAGATACGCAGTATTTT.

This clonotype was seen only a few times. The chain combines TRBV7-2 with TRBJ1-3; 7 bases line up with TRBD1. With 6 bases clipped from V and 6 bases from J, the junction kept 14 bases outside the gene matches. The CDR3 covers 16 residues. In germline, CDR1 is SGHTA, CDR2 FQGNSA. CDR3 sequence (DNA): TGTGCCAGCAGTAAACGGGGGGCGCAGGGGGAAAACACCATATATTTT. It encodes CASSKRGAQGENTIYF.

V and J are TRBV5-1 and TRBJ2-2, with no clear D. Germline values: CDR1 SGHRS, CDR2 YFSETQ. Between the trimmed V and J ends, which lost 1 base and 0 bases, there was a span of 4 bases. CDR3 size: 14 residues. CDR3 sequence reads: CASSLLSNTGELFF. In DNA form, the CDR3 reads TGCGCCAGCAGCTTGTTGTCGAACACCGGGGAGCTGTTTTTT. Drawing the rest from reference TRBV5-1 and TRBJ2-2, the complete variable domain is KAGVTQTPRYLIKTRGQQVTLSCSPISGHRSVSWYQQTPGQGLQFLFEYFSETQRNKGNFPGRFSGRQFSNSRSEMNVSTLELGDSALYLCASSLLSNTGELFFGEGSRLTVL.

This clonotype has more than one count but fewer than ten. The chain recombines TRBV7-6 with TRBJ2-7; no clear D gene. V was cut by 8 bases and J by 5 bases, with 10 bases left in between. CDR3 length equals 11 residues. The V gene's germline CDR1 is SGHVS and CDR2 FNYEAQ. The CDR3 DNA sequence: TGTGCCAGCCAGGATTATAACGAGCAGTACTTC. This translates into CASQDYNEQYF.

The table lists this clonotype with a few counts. The chain employs TRBV7-9 and TRBJ2-3; D unclear. From germline, CDR1 is SEHNR and CDR2 FQNEAQ (reference sequence). This CDR3 spans 15 amino acids. The V end lost 5 bases, the J end lost 4 bases, and 16 bases lay between the germline ends. CDR3 protein: CASSPPVKLSDTQYF. CDR3 DNA: TGTGCCAGCAGCCCCCCGGTGAAGCTTTCAGATACGCAGTATTTT.

This rearrangement joins TRBV4-3 to TRBJ2-3; the match to TRBD2 covers 10 bases. The V gene end was trimmed by 0 bases and the J gene end by 3 bases; junction bases not matched to a gene: 9. This CDR3 is 18 amino acids long. Per germline, CDR1 LGHNA and CDR2 YSLEER. CDR3 DNA sequence: TGCGCCAGCAGCCAAGATCGGGCTAGCGGGAGAGCAACAGATACGCAGTATTTT. The encoded protein is CASSQDRASGRATDTQYF.

V usage is TRBV30 and J usage is TRBJ2-1, with 8 bases aligning to TRBD2. Germline CDR1 reads GTSNPN; CDR2 reads SVGIG (reference sequence). The length of the CDR3 is 15 residues. The V segment lost 2 bases and the J segment 4 bases; nucleotides outside the gene matches: 7. DNA for the CDR3: TGTGCCTGGAGTCCCGGGGGGGTTCCTTACAATGAGCAGTTCTTC. It translates to CAWSPGGVPYNEQFF.